These T cell receptor beta chains were read from a single sample in a study of blood T cell repertoires in COVID-19. Generated by immunoSEQ multiplex PCR, the TCRdb table keeps only in-frame clones and is missing some. This table holds some 200,000 clones, 87% found once. The specimen was PBMCs or T cells enriched from blood (not recorded which). The receptors were sampled from a woman aged 25 to 39 who had recovered from COVID-19. Each CDR3 is given with its conserved first and last residue. The D gene is left open where the match is weak.

d_gene | j_gene | v_gene | len | CDR3aa | CDR3nt
. | TRBJ1-1 | TRBV12-3/TRBV12-4 | 13 | CASSIGQGTEAFF | TGTGCCAGCAGTATAGGGCAGGGCACTGAAGCTTTCTTT
. | TRBJ1-5 | TRBV2 | 14 | CASKMGPGKQPQHF | TGTGCCAGCAAAATGGGCCCAGGGAAGCAGCCCCAGCATTTT
TRBD2 | TRBJ2-3 | TRBV7-9 | 15 | CASSRVGLATDTQYF | TGTGCCAGCAGCCGCGTGGGACTAGCGACAGATACGCAGTATTTT
TRBD1 | TRBJ1-2 | TRBV19 | 14 | CASSLTGVVDGYTF | TGTGCCAGTAGCCTAACAGGGGTTGTTGATGGCTACACCTTC
TRBD2 | TRBJ2-7 | TRBV7-3 | 15 | CASSLTAGDLRGQYF | TGTGCCAGCAGCTTAACAGCGGGAGATTTACGAGGGCAGTACTTC
. | TRBJ1-2 | TRBV3-1/TRBV3-2 | 13 | CASSQQGNYGYTF | TGTGCCAGCAGCCAACAGGGTAACTATGGCTACACCTTC
TRBD2 | TRBJ2-3 | TRBV5-3 | 17 | CARSLDRGGAGTDTQYF | TGTGCCAGAAGCTTGGATCGCGGGGGGGCCGGCACAGATACGCAGTATTTT
. | TRBJ1-6 | TRBV7-2 | 16 | CASSLVQGSRNSPLHF | TGTGCCAGCAGCTTAGTGCAGGGATCTAGGAATTCACCCCTCCACTTT
. | TRBJ1-1 | TRBV5-4 | 15 | CASSLEGLMNTEAFF | TGTGCCAGCAGCTTGGAGGGACTCATGAACACTGAAGCTTTCTTT
. | TRBJ1-3 | TRBV7-9 | 15 | CASRGQTVSGNTIYF | TGTGCCAGCAGGGGCCAGACAGTGTCTGGAAACACCATATATTTT
. | TRBJ1-4 | TRBV7-9 | 15 | CASSLVGSRNEKLFF | TGTGCCAGCAGCTTAGTCGGTAGCCGGAATGAAAAACTGTTTTTT
. | TRBJ2-2 | TRBV4-1 | 15 | CASSRHGTEKGELFF | TGCGCCAGCAGCCGACACGGGACTGAGAAAGGGGAGCTGTTTTTT
TRBD2 | TRBJ2-1 | TRBV7-6 | 15 | CASSLRSGGYNEQFF | TGTGCCAGCAGCTTACGTAGCGGGGGGTACAATGAGCAGTTCTTC